Sequencing of this T cell receptor (beta chain) was carried out in a study of T cell repertoires in ileal Crohn's disease. Germline V lookup: CDR1 SGHNT, CDR2 YYREEE (reference sequence). The CDR3 covers 14 residues. V was clipped by 4 bases and J by 2 bases; unmatched bases: 5. This clone showed up just once. Other DNA sequences in the sample encode the same CDR3. Repertoires were generated with immunoSEQ multiplex PCR, while TCRdb's copy carries only in-frame clones and drops some. The sample records 6,000 to 8,000 clones, around 92% being singletons. Sequencing was carried out using ileal tissue. The chain employs TRBV5-4 and TRBJ1-2; TRBD1 matches 7 bases. The sequence derives from an adult with Crohn's disease. The CDR3 sequence: CASSPGQANYGYTF. The DNA of the CDR3 is TGTGCCAGCAGCCCAGGACAGGCCAACTATGGCTACACCTTC.